This T cell receptor (beta chain) emerged from a study of somatic mutations in cytotoxic T cells in rheumatoid arthritis (dated by TCRdb to the late 2010s). Describing the broader study: Right after diagnosis and prior to the start of any treatment, around 30 ml EDTA of peripheral blood was drawn from patients. Sorted V beta1+ cells also underwent TCRB sequencing, and some V beta antibody-stained T-cell populations were flow-sorted at nearly 100% purity on a FACSAria II or Sony SH800. The study asked whether expanded CD8+ T-cell clones in newly diagnosed, untreated rheumatoid arthritis carry somatic mutations, and used TCRB deep sequencing to characterize clonality. For about 60 rheumatoid arthritis patients and 20 or so healthy controls, TCRB deep sequencing was carried out. Patients and controls did not essentially differ in median age, which was nearly identical between the groups.

With respect to this clone: Its antigen remains unidentified. No clone much larger than this one lies a single base away; base qualities are absent.

CD4+ and CD8+ cells were isolated by positive magnetic bead selection on an AutoMACS, and purity was checked by flow cytometry. Clonal expansions were first screened by flow cytometry with a TCR V beta antibody panel, then characterized by TCRB deep sequencing of sorted CD8+ fractions. Peripheral blood mononuclear cells were isolated by Ficoll-Paque PLUS density gradient separation. DNA was extracted from CD4-enriched, CD8-enriched or PBMC samples with Nucleospin Tissue or Tissue XS kits and quantified with a Qubit 2.0 fluorometer. The CDR3 runs 18 amino acids, cysteine and phenylalanine included. Just the 54-base CDR3 DNA is kept, in frame starting at base 1. Trimming takes 2 bases off V and 1 base off J; junction bases not matched to a gene: 10. The germline V gene specifies SGHVS as CDR1 and FQNEAQ as CDR2. Study-level results and caveats: There was no significant difference in CD8+ T-cell clonality between rheumatoid arthritis patients and age-matched healthy controls. The expanded CD8+ clones had unknown antigen targets, and not appearing in virus-specific databases did not rule out that they were virus-specific. In patients, CD8+ clonality rose with age (Spearman r ≈ 0.49), which was not the case in healthy controls. The slight TRBV07 underrepresentation in patients was not adjusted for multiple comparisons. In about an eighth of the roughly 65 patients, more than 20% of CD8+ cells belonged to the largest CD8+ clone, while several identical CD8+ TCRB sequences were shared between blood and synovial fluid.

The immunoSEQ assay was applied to genomic DNA for TCRB CDR3 sequencing. The study's own analysis went as follows. When patient CD8+ clones exceeding 1% were checked against published virus-specific TCRB sequences, only a few matched. Nothing other than productive TCRB rearrangements was included in the analyses. A clone was defined by a unique TCRB CDR3 sequence, and clonality was computed as a productive clonality index based on Shannon entropy. Repertoire overlap for a pair of samples was computed from each clone's template counts relative to total templates per sample. Flow cytometry-measured V-gene usage correlated with V-gene usage from TCRB sequencing, with a Spearman r of less than 0.65. Entries here come from immuneACCESS through TCRdb and include only in-frame sequences with V and J called. Some clones fail to appear in such tables; in the studies checked, an unresolved V gene covers under half of the shortfall, and the cause of the remainder is unknown. V, J and clone size are taken as reported in that table, and D and trimming were inferred from the DNA itself. Across this sample there are approximately 30,000 clones, with more than 75% seen only once. Clones ranked in the top ten supply approximately 8% of the sample.

The sequencing input was CD8+ T cells sorted from blood. The TCR comes from an adult with rheumatoid arthritis. This chain is built from TRBV7-8 and TRBJ1-1; 10 middle bases align to TRBD1. The CDR3 corresponds to CASSLLPGQGFQNTEAFF. Here is the DNA: TGTGCCAGCAGCTTATTACCGGGACAGGGGTTCCAGAACACTGAAGCTTTCTTT. Joined to the reference TRBV7-8 and TRBJ1-1 proteins, this CDR3 gives the full variable domain: GAGVSQSPRYKVAKRGQDVALRCDPISGHVSLFWYQQALGQGPEFLTYFQNEAQLDKSGLPSDRFFAERPEGSVSTLKIQRTQQEDSAVYLCASSLLPGQGFQNTEAFFGQGTRLTVV.